Listed below are T cell receptor beta chains from one sample, sequenced in a study of blood T cell repertoires in COVID-19. The table came from immunoSEQ multiplex PCR; TCRdb's copy has only in-frame clones and leaves some out. The sample carries about 380,000 clones, more than 65% recorded once. Sequenced material: peripheral blood. The receptors come from a human donor with acute or convalescent COVID-19. The donor label of this sample is uncertain. The CDR3 runs from the conserved cysteine through the conserved F or W. Fields, in order: J gene, D gene, V gene, clone size, CDR3 protein, CDR3 DNA. A D gene is named only where the DNA matches it firmly. Some rows have no size entry. The others give once, few or many, or a class for an expanded clone.

TRBJ1-2 | . | TRBV2 | . | CASSDREDYGYTF | TGTGCCAGCAGTGACAGGGAAGACTATGGCTACACCTTC
TRBJ2-1 | TRBD2 | TRBV6-4 | . | CASSALAGGGEQFF | TGTGCCAGCAGTGCACTAGCGGGGGGTGGTGAGCAGTTCTTC
TRBJ2-3 | . | TRBV12-3/TRBV12-4 | . | CASIRTGDTQYF | TGTGCCAGCATCCGCACGGGGGATACGCAGTATTTT
TRBJ1-2 | TRBD1 | TRBV7-9 | . | CASTPQGAFNYGYTF | TGTGCCAGCACCCCACAGGGGGCCTTCAACTATGGCTACACCTTC
TRBJ2-7 | TRBD2 | TRBV29-1 | few | CSVAGTSGRSSYEQYF | TGCAGCGTTGCCGGGACTAGCGGGAGGTCCTCCTACGAGCAGTACTTC
TRBJ2-7 | TRBD2 | TRBV7-2 | . | CASSLVSGSSYEQYF | TGTGCCAGCAGCTTAGTTAGCGGGAGCTCCTACGAGCAGTACTTC
TRBJ1-3 | . | TRBV6-5 | . | CASSPRASSGNTIYF | TGTGCCAGCAGCCCCAGGGCTAGCTCTGGAAACACCATATATTTT
TRBJ2-7 | . | TRBV5-6 | . | CASSLGLNYEQYF | TGTGCCAGCAGCCTGGGACTGAACTACGAGCAGTACTTC
TRBJ1-1 | . | TRBV2 | . | CASTSSWGDTEAFF | TGTGCCAGCACCTCCTCCTGGGGGGACACTGAAGCTTTCTTT
TRBJ1-5 | . | TRBV9 | . | CASPEGRSNQPQHF | TGTGCCAGCCCGGAGGGTCGAAGCAATCAGCCCCAGCATTTT
TRBJ1-2 | TRBD1 | TRBV19 | . | CASSKDRGKFGYTF | TGTGCCAGTAGTAAGGACAGGGGAAAGTTCGGCTACACCTTC
TRBJ1-6 | . | TRBV6-5 | . | CASTPGIGSPLHF | TGTGCCAGCACCCCGGGGATTGGATCACCCCTCCACTTT
TRBJ2-7 | TRBD2 | TRBV6-5 | . | CASSYSGLAGSFKYF | TGTGCCAGCAGTTACTCCGGACTAGCGGGAAGTTTCAAGTACTTC
TRBJ2-2 | TRBD1 | TRBV15 | once | CATSRDGPRQGKTGELFF | TGTGCCACCAGCAGAGATGGGCCGAGACAGGGGAAGACCGGGGAGCTGTTTTTT
TRBJ2-7 | . | TRBV6-5 | . | CASSLSGRSPHEQYF | TGTGCCAGCAGCCTTTCGGGGAGAAGCCCCCACGAGCAGTACTTC
TRBJ2-3 | . | TRBV2 | . | CASTGESTDTQYF | TGTGCCAGCACGGGGGAGAGTACAGATACGCAGTATTTT
TRBJ2-2 | TRBD2 | TRBV5-6 | few | CASSLPGLAPERTGELFF | TGTGCCAGCAGCCTTCCGGGACTAGCGCCGGAGAGGACCGGGGAGCTGTTTTTT
TRBJ2-7 | . | TRBV2 | . | CASSGTGPLSGQYF | TGTGCCAGCAGTGGTACAGGACCTTTAAGTGGGCAGTACTTC
TRBJ2-7 | TRBD2 | TRBV6-2/TRBV6-3 | . | CASSYSVLAGANYEQYF | TGTGCCAGCAGTTACTCTGTACTAGCGGGAGCAAATTACGAGCAGTACTTC
TRBJ1-2 | TRBD1 | TRBV15 | . | CATSPRDSNYGYTF | TGTGCCACCAGCCCCCGGGACAGCAACTATGGCTACACCTTC
TRBJ2-7 | . | TRBV9 | . | CASSVGLLASYEQYF | TGTGCCAGCAGCGTAGGCTTGTTAGCCTCCTACGAGCAGTACTTC
TRBJ1-2 | . | TRBV18 | . | CASSGSQAYYGYTF | TGTGCCAGCTCAGGAAGCCAGGCGTACTATGGCTACACCTTC
TRBJ2-1 | . | TRBV19 | . | CASSIVVSSYNEQFF | TGTGCCAGTAGTATAGTAGTGTCCTCCTACAATGAGCAGTTCTTC
TRBJ2-1 | TRBD2 | TRBV7-2 | . | CASSRTSGPYNEQFF | TGTGCCAGCAGCCGGACTAGCGGGCCATACAATGAGCAGTTCTTC
TRBJ2-7 | TRBD1 | TRBV2 | . | CASTWQGASEQYF | TGTGCCAGCACTTGGCAGGGGGCAAGCGAGCAGTACTTC
TRBJ2-7 | TRBD1 | TRBV5-1 | . | CASSLATGSLYEQYF | TGCGCCAGCAGCTTGGCGACAGGGTCACTCTACGAGCAGTACTTC
TRBJ1-6 | TRBD1 | TRBV2 | . | CASTRGTVGSPLHF | TGTGCCAGCACTAGAGGGACAGTGGGCTCACCCCTCCACTTT
TRBJ1-2 | . | TRBV5-1 | few | CASSLEFGPVRHGYTF | TGCGCCAGCAGCTTGGAATTTGGGCCAGTAAGGCATGGCTACACCTTC
TRBJ2-3 | TRBD2 | TRBV5-1 | . | CASSATSGRGDTQYF | TGCGCCAGCAGCGCGACTAGCGGGAGAGGAGATACGCAGTATTTT
TRBJ1-6 | TRBD1 | TRBV18 | . | CASSLQGTGGDSPLHF | TGTGCCAGCTCACTCCAAGGGACAGGCGGTGATTCACCCCTCCACTTT
TRBJ1-1 | . | TRBV3-1/TRBV3-2 | . | CASSQWTAMNTEAFF | TGTGCCAGCAGCCAGTGGACAGCCATGAACACTGAAGCTTTCTTT
TRBJ2-7 | . | TRBV5-8 | . | CASSLPSEEGAYEQYF | TGTGCCAGCAGCCTCCCTAGCGAGGAAGGGGCCTACGAGCAGTACTTC
TRBJ2-7 | . | TRBV28 | . | CASSSTQLAGFMNYEQYF | TGTGCCAGCAGTTCCACCCAATTGGCAGGGTTTATGAACTACGAGCAGTACTTC
TRBJ2-3 | . | TRBV4-1 | . | CASSQEVRQGDTQYF | TGCGCCAGCAGCCAGGAGGTCCGGCAGGGGGATACGCAGTATTTT
TRBJ1-2 | . | TRBV5-6 | . | CASSLEGGAYGYTF | TGTGCCAGCAGCTTGGAAGGAGGGGCGTATGGCTACACCTTC
TRBJ2-1 | . | TRBV19 | . | CASSPPTRNEQFF | TGTGCCAGTAGTCCCCCGACTAGGAATGAGCAGTTCTTC
TRBJ2-7 | . | TRBV30 | . | CAWSVGLAGEQYF | TGTGCCTGGAGTGTAGGTCTGGCAGGGGAGCAGTACTTC
TRBJ2-1 | TRBD2 | TRBV7-9 | . | CASSLGLASYNEQFF | TGTGCCAGCAGCCTTGGACTAGCTTCTTACAATGAGCAGTTCTTC
TRBJ2-7 | . | TRBV5-4 | . | CASSGGTASSYEQYF | TGTGCCAGCAGCGGCGGGACAGCCAGCTCCTACGAGCAGTACTTC
TRBJ2-2 | . | TRBV7-2 | . | CASSSPNTGELFF | TGTGCCAGCAGCTCCCCAAACACCGGGGAGCTGTTTTTT